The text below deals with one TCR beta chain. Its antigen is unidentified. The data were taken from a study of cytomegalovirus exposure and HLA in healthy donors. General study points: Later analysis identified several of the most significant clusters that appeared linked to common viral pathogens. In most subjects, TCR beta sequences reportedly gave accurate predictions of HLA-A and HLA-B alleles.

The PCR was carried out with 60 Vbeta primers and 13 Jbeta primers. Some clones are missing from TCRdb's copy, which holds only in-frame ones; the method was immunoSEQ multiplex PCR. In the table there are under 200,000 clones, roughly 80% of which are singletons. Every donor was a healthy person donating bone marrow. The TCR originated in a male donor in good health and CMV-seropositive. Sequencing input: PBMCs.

CDR3 DNA: TGTGCCAGTAGTATAAGAGGGGGACCCTACGAGCAGTACTTC. It translates to CASSIRGGPYEQYF. The V call is TRBV19, the J call TRBJ2-7, with D perhaps TRBD1 (6 bases). Trimming left V 2 bases short and J 2 bases short, with 10 bases between. Germline assignment: CDR1 LNHDA and CDR2 SQIVND (reference sequence). This CDR3 comprises 14 residues.